This T cell receptor beta chain was recorded in a study of immune heterogeneity within non-small cell lung tumors (dated by TCRdb to about 2018). Study-level background: Histology comprised several squamous cell carcinomas, ten to eleven non-squamous carcinomas and 1 tumor not otherwise specified. TCR repertoire analysis included approximately 52 tumor loci from 15 or so patients, whereas transcriptome data included only around 44 loci from 12 patients. To look at intratumoral immune heterogeneity, the study ran whole-exome sequencing, RNA-seq and TCR beta repertoire sequencing on several spatially distinct regions taken from every NSCLC tumor. For mutant peptides 8 to 11 amino acids long, netMHCpan-3.0 predicted neoantigen binding to the HLA alleles of each patient.

The CDR3 measures 14 amino acids from cysteine to phenylalanine. Just CDR3 DNA is preserved here, 42 bases in frame from base 1. Clipping removes 6 bases from V and 2 bases from J, with 4 as the unmatched junction base count. Concerning this clonotype itself: Its antigen target is currently unknown. No quality values exist for individual bases; no much larger clone is one base distant.

For the TCR template, genomic DNA was extracted from bulk tumor tissue, and 450 to 700 ng of gDNA was amplified for each sample. Multiple biopsies per primary tumor were taken during surgery, spaced as far apart as possible within the tumor mass. The study cohort was described as untreated and was composed of newly diagnosed NSCLC cases undergoing curative surgery. Donors were roughly 16 newly diagnosed non-small cell lung cancer patients undergoing surgery with curative intent. A couple of independent pathologists examined the resected tumor masses. Sequencing was performed only on DNA and RNA samples of high quality. Study-wide findings and limitations: Individual patients mostly had different high-frequency TCR beta clonotypes. A moderate positive correlation (R 0.3 to 0.35), which was statistically significant, linked local T-cell repertoire clonality to local tumor mutational burden. Within a patient, identical dominant CDR3B clonotypes were found to recur across loci, yet unique high-frequency clones were also harbored in different tumor locations.

A multiplex PCR system amplified the TCR beta CDR3 region, with a first 10-cycle round using 32 V-gene forward and 13 J-gene reverse primers. A QIAGEN Multiplex PCR Kit was used for first-round PCR, and the primer sequences were filed in Chinese patent CN105087789A. Illumina universal primers were attached in a second round of PCR run with the Phusion High-Fidelity PCR Kit. The TCR libraries underwent paired-end sequencing with a read length of 151 bp on the Illumina HiSeq X Ten platform. On the study's bioinformatics: Reads lacking multiplex PCR primers were removed with Cutadapt, read pairs were merged with PEAR, and CDR3 regions were called with MiXCR default settings. Repertoire diversity was assessed by Shannon entropy, and clonality was calculated as one minus the Shannon entropy divided by the ln of the count of productive unique sequences. Dominant or high-frequency T-cell clones were defined as clonotypes at frequencies of at least 0.5%. TCRdb redid the processing of the public reads, applying fastp at Q25 and MiXCR, and retained in-frame beta chains. Under each unique CDR3 protein, matching rows form one entry showing the most common genes and DNA. These V and J calls are TCRdb output, not the study's own analysis. The sample table records under 7,500 distinct CDR3 sequences; around 20% of these occur just once. The ten largest clones capture roughly 15% of the sample.

The TCR originated in a man between 60 and 75 years old with non-small cell lung cancer. The rearranged segments are TRBV12-3 or TRBV12-4 and TRBJ2-5, with 9 bases matching TRBD2. Material for sequencing was lung tumor tissue. CDR3 reads: CASSVTSGQETQYF. At the DNA level, the sequence is TGTGCCAGCAGCGTTACTAGCGGGCAAGAGACCCAGTACTTC.